Presented here are 27 T cell receptor beta chains from one specimen sequenced in a study of Graves' ophthalmopathy and Graves' hyperthyroidism. Beta-chain TCR CDR3 regions were amplified from RNA transcripts. HTBI-primed first-round RT-PCR preceded second-round multiplex PCR. TCRdb re-called the multiplex PCR reads through MiXCR, storing one row per CDR3 protein. The sample records 400,000 to 500,000 distinct CDR3 sequences, more than 20% being singletons. The source material was peripheral blood. These receptors all come from a woman younger than 35 with stable Graves' hyperthyroidism.

The chain recombines TRBV7-9 with TRBJ2-7, with 7 bases aligning to TRBD2. There are 14 residues in the CDR3. The V gene's germline CDR1 is SEHNR and CDR2 FQNEAQ (reference sequence). The ends lost 5 bases at V and 2 bases at J; junction bases unmatched: 6. The CDR3 is CASSLSGATYEQYF. The CDR3 coding sequence is TGTGCCAGCAGCCTGAGCGGGGCGACCTACGAGCAGTACTTC.

This chain links TRBV27 with TRBJ1-2; no clear D gene. Deletions cut 5 bases from V and 2 bases from J, with 18 bases between. CDR3 length: 16 residues. The germline V gene has CDR1 MNHEY and CDR2 SMNVEV (reference sequence). CDR3 residues: CASSPRSPGGNYGYTF. In DNA form, the CDR3 reads TGTGCCAGCAGTCCTCGCTCACCCGGTGGGAACTATGGCTACACCTTC.

At least ten counts were recorded for this clonotype. The genes are TRBV5-1 and TRBJ2-5, with 11 bases aligning to TRBD1. The CDR3 covers 15 residues. Per germline, CDR1 SGHRS and CDR2 YFSETQ. The V segment lost 3 bases and the J segment 3 bases; nucleotides outside the gene matches: 4. CDR3 bases: TGCGCCAGCAGCTACGGGACAGGGGGGGAAGAGACCCAGTACTTC. Its translation is CASSYGTGGEETQYF. Filled out from reference TRBV5-1 and TRBJ2-5, the complete variable domain reads KAGVTQTPRYLIKTRGQQVTLSCSPISGHRSVSWYQQTPGQGLQFLFEYFSETQRNKGNFPGRFSGRQFSNSRSEMNVSTLELGDSALYLCASSYGTGGEETQYFGPGTRLLVL.

This clonotype appeared many times. The V call is TRBV30, the J call TRBJ1-1; maybe TRBD1 (5 bases). V gave up 1 base and J gave up 3 bases, with 15 bases separating them. Germline CDR1 is GTSNPN and CDR2 is SVGIG (reference sequence). The CDR3 sequence is 15 residues long. The CDR3 protein is CAWSATTSGDTEAFF. CDR3 DNA sequence: TGTGCCTGGAGTGCTACTACCTCGGGGGACACTGAAGCTTTCTTT. The whole variable domain, remainder taken from reference TRBV30 and TRBJ1-1, is SQTIHQWPATLVQPVGSPLSLECTVEGTSNPNLYWYRQAAGRGLQLLFYSVGIGQISSEVPQNLSASRPQDRQFILSSKKLLLSDSGFYLCAWSATTSGDTEAFFGQGTRLTVV.

This clonotype was recorded many times. The chain uses TRBV30 and TRBJ2-7, with D perhaps being TRBD1 or TRBD2 (5 bases each). The CDR3 spans 13 residues. Germline CDR1 and CDR2: GTSNPN and SVGIG (reference sequence). V dropped 2 bases and J dropped 0 bases, with 8 bases sitting between them. The CDR3 nucleotides are TGTGCCTGGAGTCGGGGCAACTCCTACGAGCAGTACTTC. This sequence encodes CAWSRGNSYEQYF.

V gene TRBV28 combines with J gene TRBJ2-7; D possibly corresponds to TRBD1 (6 bases). This CDR3 contains 15 residues. The germline V gene has CDR1 MDHEN and CDR2 SYDVKM. Deletions cut 7 bases from V and 1 base from J, with 17 bases between. CDR3 residues: CASKISWDKSYEQYF. CDR3 coding DNA: TGTGCCAGCAAAATATCTTGGGACAAGTCCTACGAGCAGTACTTC.

Comment on this clonotype: Germline is not matched at one junction end, which may reflect a read error. V usage is TRBV30 and J usage is TRBJ1-2; D ambiguous. Germline CDR1 is GTSNPN and CDR2 is SVGIG (reference sequence). The CDR3 totals 13 residues. The CDR3 DNA reads TGTGCCTGGAGGCCGAATCGTAACTATGGCTGCACCTTC. Translated, it gives CAWRPNRNYGCTF. The full variable domain, with the rest looked up from reference TRBV30 and TRBJ1-2, is SQTIHQWPATLVQPVGSPLSLECTVEGTSNPNLYWYRQAAGRGLQLLFYSVGIGQISSEVPQNLSASRPQDRQFILSSKKLLLSDSGFYLCAWRPNRNYGCTFGSGTRLTVV.

This clonotype was observed at least ten times. This chain uses TRBV12-3 or TRBV12-4 with TRBJ1-1, with 8 positions matching TRBD1. The CDR3 sequence is 15 residues long. V lost 5 bases, J lost 0 bases, and 5 bases stayed unmatched. This CDR3 is CASSAPGGLNTEAFF. CDR3 nucleotides: TGTGCCAGCAGTGCTCCAGGGGGCTTGAACACTGAAGCTTTCTTT.

This clonotype occurred a few times. This sequence may be a read error, since a much larger clone differs from it by one base. The CDR3 sequence is CASSLFRWSHNNTGELCF. In nucleotides, the CDR3 is TGTGCCAGCAGCTTATTTCGTTGGTCTCACAATAACACCGGGGAGCTGTGTTTT. The genes are TRBV11-2 and TRBJ2-2, with a tentative D call TRBD2 (5 bases). The CDR3 has 18 amino acids. Germline loops: CDR1 SGHAT, CDR2 FQNNGV.

This clonotype occurred many times. V is TRBV2 and J is TRBJ1-2, with D hard to call. With 4 bases removed from V and 2 bases from J, the gap between germline ends came to 17 bases. The CDR3 contains 16 residues. Per germline, CDR1 SNHLY and CDR2 FYNNEI. CDR3 sequence (DNA): TGTGCCAGCAGTGCAGCCTTTGGATCCCGAAACTATGGCTACACCTTC. Translating it yields CASSAAFGSRNYGYTF.

The chain combines TRBV15 with TRBJ1-2, with D maybe TRBD1 (6 bases). This CDR3 has 17 amino acids. Germline lookup yields CDR1 LNHNV and CDR2 YYDKDF (reference sequence). Trimming removed 4 bases at V and 4 bases at J, with 22 bases between. Written as DNA, the CDR3 is TGTGCCACCAGCATATCCCGGGGGCAGGTGGGGTCCTATGGCTACACCTTC. Protein: CATSISRGQVGSYGYTF.

This clonotype was counted many times. The rearrangement links TRBV29-1 to TRBJ2-7; 7 positions match TRBD2. Trimming removed 6 bases from V and 2 bases from J; junction bases left unmatched: 7. Germline V lookup: CDR1 SQVTM, CDR2 ANQGSEA. The CDR3 sequence is 13 residues long. The CDR3 sequence is CSVDVGGTYEQYF. CDR3 bases: TGCAGCGTAGACGTGGGAGGGACCTACGAGCAGTACTTC.

This clonotype was detected many times. The gene calls are TRBV25-1 and TRBJ2-2, with TRBD2 matching 14 bases. V dropped 7 bases and J dropped 2; count of bases not matched to a gene: 12. Germline CDR1 MGHDK, CDR2 SYGVNS. The CDR3 sequence is 19 residues long. The CDR3 region is CASTPQGGTSGRNTGELFF. In DNA form, the CDR3 reads TGTGCCAGCACCCCTCAAGGGGGGACTAGCGGGAGAAACACCGGGGAGCTGTTTTTT.

The chain carries TRBV24-1 and TRBJ2-5; possibly TRBD2 for D (5 bases). CDR1 and CDR2 from the germline V gene are KGHDR and SFDVKD. V lost 7 bases to trimming and J lost 5 bases, with 22 bases between them. There are 16 residues in the CDR3. CDR3 coding DNA: TGTGCCACCAGCCCACGCCAGACTGGAGGTGAGGAGACCCAGTACTTC. Translation gives CATSPRQTGGEETQYF.

V and J are TRBV6-1 and TRBJ2-5; maybe TRBD2 (5 bases). Germline V gene lookup returns CDR1 MNHNS and CDR2 SASEGT. The CDR3 sequence is 16 residues long. Trimming left V 3 bases short and J 5 bases short, with 19 bases between. This CDR3 is CASSDLPGMVVETQYF. DNA of the CDR3: TGTGCCAGCAGTGACCTCCCCGGGATGGTGGTGGAGACCCAGTACTTC.

This clonotype has a count of ten or more. The gene calls are TRBV10-3 and TRBJ1-3; 7 positions match TRBD1. With 2 bases clipped from V and 1 base from J, the junction kept 8 bases outside the gene matches. CDR1 is ENHRY and CDR2 is SYGVKD in the germline V gene. This CDR3 contains 17 residues. Written as DNA, the CDR3 is TGTGCCATCAGTGAGCGCGGAGGGGGCTTTTCTGGAAACACCATATATTTT. As protein: CAISERGGGFSGNTIYF.

This clonotype was observed at least ten times. The rearrangement joins TRBV6-1 to TRBJ1-2; D ambiguous. V was clipped by 2 bases and J by 7 bases, with 20 bases between them. The germline V gene has CDR1 MNHNS and CDR2 SASEGT. The CDR3 contains 16 residues. The chain's CDR3 is CASSESGRALWVGYTF. The CDR3 nucleotides are TGTGCCAGCAGTGAATCCGGGAGAGCCCTTTGGGTTGGCTACACCTTC.

This chain links TRBV6-5 with TRBJ2-7; 12 nucleotides match TRBD2. The germline V gene encodes CDR1 MNHEY and CDR2 SVGAGI. The CDR3 extends over 15 amino acids. Trimming took 2 bases from V and 3 from J; bases not matched to a gene: 2. Written as DNA, the CDR3 is TGTGCCAGCAGTTACGGGACTAGCGGGCTCTACGAGCAGTACTTC. This translates into CASSYGTSGLYEQYF.

In its sample, this clonotype was seen many times. The chain has TRBV7-2 and TRBJ2-7, with 8 bases lining up with TRBD2. Germline V CDR1 and CDR2: SGHTA, FQGNSA. CDR3 length: 16 residues. After removal of 2 bases from V and 3 bases from J, the junction contained 9 bases not matched to a gene. The CDR3: CASSLSLDGTSYEQYF. Written as DNA, the CDR3 is TGTGCCAGCAGCTTAAGCCTAGACGGGACTAGCTACGAGCAGTACTTC.

This clonotype was observed many times. J is TRBJ2-7 and V is TRBV11-2; TRBD2 matches at 7 bases. The CDR3 loop spans 13 amino acids. Germline V gene data show CDR1 as SGHAT and CDR2 as FQNNGV. The V and J ends lost 5 bases and 8 bases, in that order; junction bases with no gene match: 9. Here the CDR3 reads CASSLGGGSKQYF. DNA of the CDR3: TGTGCCAGCAGCCTCGGGGGAGGGAGCAAGCAGTACTTC.

This clonotype was recorded at least ten times. The chain uses TRBV28 and TRBJ1-2; D is undetermined. The CDR3 runs to 10 residues. Germline CDR1 MDHEN, CDR2 SYDVKM. V was clipped by 4 bases and J by 8 bases, with 5 bases between them. The CDR3 nucleotides are TGTGCCAGCAGTTATAAAGGCTACACCTTC. It encodes CASSYKGYTF.

On this clonotype itself: Mismatch with germline at one junction end may stem from a read error. The rearrangement links TRBV6-2 or TRBV6-3 to TRBJ1-6, with 7 bases that match TRBD1. From germline, CDR1 is MNHEY and CDR2 SVGEGT. This CDR3 has 14 amino acids. In DNA form, the CDR3 reads TGTGCCAGCACGAACAGGGGAGATCGCGGACCCCCCCACTTT. This sequence encodes CASTNRGDRGPPHF.

This clonotype was counted only a few times. The gene calls are TRBV4-1 and TRBJ1-1; 7 nucleotides agree with TRBD1. The CDR3 runs to 15 residues. Germline-derived CDR1 and CDR2 are MGHRA and YSYEKL. V shed 3 bases and J 1 base; nucleotides not matched to a gene: 5. For the CDR3, the DNA is TGCGCCAGCAGCCAGACAGGGTCGGAGAACACTGAAGCTTTCTTT. Protein sequence: CASSQTGSENTEAFF.

This clonotype occurred a few times. This sequence joins TRBV18 and TRBJ2-7, with D perhaps TRBD1 (6 bases). Germline CDR1 KGHSH, CDR2 LQKENI. CDR3 length: 15 amino acids. Trimming stripped 4 bases from V and 2 bases from J, with 15 bases between. CDR3 coding DNA: TGTGCCAGCTCACTCTCGGACAGATGGGCCTACGAGCAGTACTTC. Its translation is CASSLSDRWAYEQYF.

This clonotype was found many times. The chain combines TRBV7-8 with TRBJ2-7; 8 positions agree with TRBD1. With 3 bases clipped from V and 5 bases from J, the junction kept 6 bases outside the gene matches. The CDR3 is made up of 14 amino acids. Germline CDR1 reads SGHVS; CDR2 reads FQNEAQ. CDR3 sequence: CASSFRGRGDEQYF. The CDR3 nucleotides read TGTGCCAGCAGCTTCAGGGGGCGCGGGGACGAGCAGTACTTC.

This clonotype has at least ten counts. CDR3 in DNA: TGCAGTGCTGCGGGACGGCTTAATTCACCCCTCCACTTT. Protein sequence: CSAAGRLNSPLHF. The chain employs TRBV20-1 and TRBJ1-6; TRBD1 might be the D (5 bases). The CDR3 is made up of 13 amino acids. The ends were cut back, 5 bases at V and 6 bases at J, with 11 bases in the middle. Germline V gene sequence: CDR1 DFQATT, CDR2 SNEGSKA (reference sequence).

This chain links TRBV14 with TRBJ1-1; D call uncertain. V was shortened by 0 bases and J by 4 bases, with 12 bases between the two germline ends. The CDR3 consists of 15 residues. Germline V gene sequence: CDR1 SGHDN, CDR2 FVKESK. The CDR3 nucleotides read TGTGCCAGCAGCCAAGATAGGGCCTTCTCCACTGAAGCTTTCTTT. This gives the protein CASSQDRAFSTEAFF.